The present TCR beta chain was sequenced within a study of blood T cells in healthy people across ages. Overall study context: Template-switching capture recovered about one barcoded beta molecule per two T cells. Overall study results and limits: Estimated diversity that came from one million T cells was considered an underestimate.

A J-beta primer mix and a sample-barcoded 5' primer were used in a second PCR of about 6 to 12 cycles. All samples gave at least 2.5 million CDR3-containing paired-end reads. TCRdb called the 5' RACE reads again in MiXCR, with one record for every CDR3 protein. This table has 850,000 to 1,100,000 distinct CDR3 sequences, around two fifths appearing once. Looked up from germline, CDR1 is SGHVS and CDR2 is FNYEAQ. V lost 5 bases, J lost 6 bases, and 12 bases lay in between. The CDR3 is 13 residues long. Comment on this clonotype: As yet, its antigen is unknown.

The chain has TRBV7-6 and TRBJ2-3, with D hard to call. Sequencing input: blood. The sequence derives from a man between 18 and 35 years old in good health. CDR3 loop: CASSVIRSDTQYF. The CDR3, as DNA: TGTGCCAGCAGCGTAATTCGGTCGGATACGCAGTATTTT.